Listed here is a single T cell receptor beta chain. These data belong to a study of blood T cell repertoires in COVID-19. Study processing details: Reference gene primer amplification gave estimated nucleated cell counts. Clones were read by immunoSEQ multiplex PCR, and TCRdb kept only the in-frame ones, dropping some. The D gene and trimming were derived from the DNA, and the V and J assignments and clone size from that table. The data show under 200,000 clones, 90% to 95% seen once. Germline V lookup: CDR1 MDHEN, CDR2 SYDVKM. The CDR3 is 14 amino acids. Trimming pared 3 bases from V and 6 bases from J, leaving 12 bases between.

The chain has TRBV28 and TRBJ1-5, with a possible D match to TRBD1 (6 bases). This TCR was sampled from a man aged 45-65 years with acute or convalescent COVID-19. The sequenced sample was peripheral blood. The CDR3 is CASSFRGAIQPQHF. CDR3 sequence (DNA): TGTGCCAGCAGTTTTCGGGGGGCTATTCAGCCCCAGCATTTT.